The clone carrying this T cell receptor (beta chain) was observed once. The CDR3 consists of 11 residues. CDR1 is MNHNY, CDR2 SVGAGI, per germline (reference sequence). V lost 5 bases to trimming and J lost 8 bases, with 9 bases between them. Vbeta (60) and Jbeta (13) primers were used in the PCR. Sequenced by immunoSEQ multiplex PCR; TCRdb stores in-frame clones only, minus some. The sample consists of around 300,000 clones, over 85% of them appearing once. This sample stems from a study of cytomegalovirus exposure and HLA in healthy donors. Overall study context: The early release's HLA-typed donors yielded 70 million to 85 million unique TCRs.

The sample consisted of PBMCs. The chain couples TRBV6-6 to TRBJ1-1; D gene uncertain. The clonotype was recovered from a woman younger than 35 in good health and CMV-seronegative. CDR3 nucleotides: TGTGCCAGCAGTCGAGAGAGGGAAGCTTTCTTT. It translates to CASSREREAFF.